What follows are 22 T cell receptor beta chains derived from one specimen sequenced in a study of identical twins. One entry per CDR3 protein results from TCRdb running MiXCR on the 5' RACE reads. The repertoire holds 500,000 to 600,000 distinct CDR3 sequences, with around 20% as singletons. A further study also used this sample, focusing on T cells expressing NK-cell markers.

Sequenced input: CD4+ T cells sorted from blood. The receptor source for this set is a woman under 30 in good health.

This rearrangement joins TRBV5-1 to TRBJ2-7; weak D call: TRBD1 (6 bases). Between the trimmed V and J ends, which lost 7 bases and 2 bases, there was a span of 16 bases. Germline CDR1 and CDR2: SGHRS and YFSETQ. The CDR3 length is 14 residues. The CDR3 DNA reads TGCGCCAGCGGGCGAGGGGGTCCGACCTACGAGCAGTACTTC. This gives the protein CASGRGGPTYEQYF.

The V gene is TRBV3-1, the J gene TRBJ1-1; TRBD1 might be the D (6 bases). Germline assignment: CDR1 LGHDT and CDR2 YNNKEL (reference sequence). The CDR3 sequence is 15 residues long. V shed 4 bases and J shed 1 base, with 13 bases lying between them. The DNA for the CDR3 is TGTGCCAGCAGCCCAGAGGGCAGGGGGAACACTGAAGCTTTCTTT. Protein product: CASSPEGRGNTEAFF. Variable domain in full (rest from reference TRBV3-1 and TRBJ1-1): DTAVSQTPKYLVTQMGNDKSIKCEQNLGHDTMYWYKQDSKKFLKIMFSYNNKELIINETVPNRFSPKSPDKAHLNLHINSLELGDSAVYFCASSPEGRGNTEAFFGQGTRLTVV.

This clonotype was detected a few times. The V gene is TRBV5-1, the J gene TRBJ2-1; D uncertain. The germline V and J ends were trimmed by 4 bases and 10 bases, with 15 bases remaining between them. In germline, CDR1 is SGHRS, CDR2 YFSETQ. The CDR3 spans 13 residues. This chain's CDR3 is CASSPPINREQFF. The DNA for the CDR3 is TGCGCCAGCAGCCCGCCGATCAACAGAGAGCAGTTCTTC.

The J gene is TRBJ2-7, the V gene TRBV15; D ambiguous. CDR1 is LNHNV and CDR2 is YYDKDF in the germline V gene (reference sequence). The germline V and J ends were trimmed by 0 bases and 0 bases, with 12 bases remaining between them. This CDR3 contains 16 residues. The CDR3, as DNA: TGTGCCACCAGCAGAGATCGAATACTTAGCTCCTACGAGCAGTACTTC. Protein product: CATSRDRILSSYEQYF.

This clonotype was observed a handful of times. The chain recombines TRBV5-1 with TRBJ2-3; a possible D gene is TRBD2 (6 bases). Germline V CDR1 and CDR2: SGHRS, YFSETQ. Trimming took off 0 bases at V and 3 bases at J, with 11 bases between the two ends. The CDR3 length is 15 residues. This CDR3 is CASSLGAGGTDTQYF. The CDR3 region has the DNA TGCGCCAGCAGCTTGGGAGCAGGAGGGACAGATACGCAGTATTTT.

CDR3: CASSFEFQGASEQYF. DNA for the CDR3: TGTGCCAGCAGCTTTGAATTTCAGGGGGCCAGTGAGCAGTACTTC. This rearrangement joins TRBV7-9 to TRBJ2-7; the match to TRBD1 covers 8 bases. This CDR3 spans 15 amino acids. With 3 bases clipped from V and 7 bases from J, the junction kept 11 bases outside the gene matches. CDR1 and CDR2 from the germline V gene are SEHNR and FQNEAQ (reference sequence).

The rearrangement uses TRBV12-3 or TRBV12-4 and TRBJ1-3; D call uncertain. The V and J ends lost 1 base and 2 bases respectively, with 6 bases between them. There are 14 residues in the CDR3. The CDR3 bases are TGTGCCAGCAGTTTAGGGGCGACTGGAAACACCATATATTTT. It encodes CASSLGATGNTIYF.

There are a few counts of this clonotype. The V call is TRBV7-2, the J call TRBJ2-1; D ambiguous. Germline CDR1 is SGHTA and CDR2 is FQGNSA. The CDR3 contains 15 residues. The V end was cut by 3 bases, the J end by 0 bases, with 9 bases between. The CDR3 sequence is CASSFNRNSYNEQFF. CDR3 nucleotide sequence: TGTGCCAGCAGCTTTAACCGGAACTCCTACAATGAGCAGTTCTTC.

V gene TRBV7-2 combines with J gene TRBJ2-3, with 11 bases aligning to TRBD2. Germline CDR1 reads SGHTA; CDR2 reads FQGNSA. CDR3 length equals 17 residues. The V gene end was trimmed by 4 bases and the J gene end by 4 bases; junction bases not matched to a gene: 10. CDR3: CASSSSRTSGFSDTQYF. In DNA, the CDR3 is TGTGCCAGCAGCTCCTCCCGGACTAGCGGGTTTTCAGATACGCAGTATTTT.

The chain joins TRBV5-1 to TRBJ2-1; the D is unclear. CDR3 length equals 14 residues. Germline loops: CDR1 SGHRS, CDR2 YFSETQ. V was clipped by 0 bases and J by 3 bases, with 7 bases between them. The CDR3 is CASSLGAHYNEQFF. The CDR3 bases are TGCGCCAGCAGCTTGGGGGCCCACTACAATGAGCAGTTCTTC.

The genes are TRBV9 and TRBJ2-3; D is undetermined. This CDR3 has 14 residues. V dropped 0 bases and J dropped 4 bases, with 9 bases sitting between them. The germline CDR1 and CDR2 sequences are SGDLS and YYNGEE. The CDR3, as DNA: TGTGCCAGCAGCGTAGCCTTCGGGCCAGATACGCAGTATTTT. Its protein is CASSVAFGPDTQYF.

The rearrangement uses TRBV5-6 and TRBJ1-2; weak D call: TRBD1 (5 bases). This CDR3 region has 14 residues. The germline gives CDR1 SGHDT, CDR2 YYEEEE. V lost 6 bases and J 7 bases, leaving 19 bases between the germline ends. As DNA, the CDR3 is TGTGCCAGCACCCTGGGAGTAGGGGCCTTTGGCTACACCTTC. Residues: CASTLGVGAFGYTF. Full variable domain (outside the CDR3, taken from reference TRBV5-6 and TRBJ1-2): DAGVTQSPTHLIKTRGQQVTLRCSPKSGHDTVSWYQQALGQGPQFIFQYYEEEERQRGNFPDRFSGHQFPNYSSELNVNALLLGDSALYLCASTLGVGAFGYTFGSGTRLTVV.

This clonotype was counted many times. The rearrangement joins TRBV20-1 to TRBJ2-7; D is possibly TRBD1 (6 bases). The CDR3 has 12 residues. V dropped 4 bases and J dropped 5 bases, with 12 bases sitting between them. The V gene's germline CDR1 is DFQATT and CDR2 SNEGSKA (reference sequence). The CDR3 DNA reads TGCAGTGCTACTGGTGACAGGAACGAGCAGTACTTC. Amino acid sequence: CSATGDRNEQYF.

This clonotype was observed at least ten times. V gene TRBV29-1 combines with J gene TRBJ1-1, with TRBD1 identical over 8 bases. Germline values: CDR1 SQVTM, CDR2 ANQGSEA. J gave up 1 base and V 4 bases, and 2 bases lay outside the gene matches. CDR3 length equals 13 residues. In DNA form, the CDR3 reads TGCAGCGTTGGTGGGACAGGGAACACTGAAGCTTTCTTT. It yields the protein CSVGGTGNTEAFF.

At least ten counts were recorded for this clonotype. This chain joins TRBV11-3 and TRBJ2-1; TRBD1 agrees at 9 bases. The CDR3 consists of 13 residues. Germline values: CDR1 SGHNT, CDR2 YENEEA. The junction had 4 bases not matched to a gene; V was cut back by 5 bases and J by 8 bases. The CDR3: CASSRDRVDEQFF. CDR3 DNA: TGTGCCAGCAGCCGGGACAGGGTAGATGAGCAGTTCTTC.

This clonotype occurred many times. The genes are TRBV7-8 and TRBJ2-3, with 11 nucleotides matching TRBD2. This CDR3 comprises 13 residues. V was pared by 7 bases and J by 6 bases, with 3 bases of the junction left unmatched. The germline gives CDR1 SGHVS, CDR2 FQNEAQ. For the CDR3, the DNA is TGTGCCAGCATTATAGCGGGAGGGGATACGCAGTATTTT. As protein: CASIIAGGDTQYF.

This chain uses TRBV12-3 or TRBV12-4 with TRBJ2-1; TRBD2 matches at 8 bases. The CDR3 runs to 14 residues. J gave up 5 bases and V 8 bases, and 8 bases lay outside the gene matches. The CDR3 spells CASAGGGPHNEQFF. For the CDR3, the DNA is TGTGCCAGCGCCGGGGGGGGACCCCACAATGAGCAGTTCTTC.

The chain links TRBV6-2 or TRBV6-3 to TRBJ2-6; D may be TRBD1 (5 bases). CDR3 length equals 17 residues. The V gene lost 2 bases and the J gene lost 4 bases, with 15 bases spanning the gap. Germline CDR1 is MNHEY and CDR2 is SVGEGT. In nucleotides, the CDR3 is TGTGCCAGCAGTTACAACAGGACCATTAGGGGGGCCAACGTCCTGACTTTC. Protein: CASSYNRTIRGANVLTF.

With respect to this clonotype: A junction boundary mismatches the germline segment, possibly from a read error. The rearrangement uses TRBV5-1 and TRBJ2-3; 8 bases agree with TRBD1. Germline CDR1 is SGHRS and CDR2 is YFSETQ. The CDR3 has 14 amino acids. The CDR3, as DNA: TGTGCCAGCAGCTTAGGCAGGGGGCGAGATACGCAGTATTTT. As protein: CASSLGRGRDTQYF.

The V and J genes are TRBV5-8 and TRBJ2-2; TRBD1 is a possible D gene (6 bases). V gave up 0 bases and J gave up 7 bases, with 16 bases separating them. CDR1 and CDR2 from the germline V gene are SGHTS and YDEGEE. This CDR3 is 16 amino acids long. The CDR3 sequence: CASSLGTGSRSGELFF. The CDR3 nucleotides are TGTGCCAGCAGCTTGGGAACAGGGTCGAGGAGCGGGGAGCTGTTTTTT. Based on the CDR3 plus reference TRBV5-8 and TRBJ2-2, the full variable domain is EAGVTQSPTHLIKTRGQQATLRCSPISGHTSVYWYQQALGLGLQFLLWYDEGEERNRGNFPPRFSGRQFPNYSSELNVNALELEDSALYLCASSLGTGSRSGELFFGEGSRLTVL.

The chain links TRBV5-1 to TRBJ2-3; D perhaps matches TRBD1 (6 bases). The CDR3 length is 12 residues. Trimming pared 9 bases from V and 6 bases from J, leaving 14 bases between. The germline V gene encodes CDR1 SGHRS and CDR2 YFSETQ. Here the CDR3 reads CATMGQTDTQYF. The CDR3 DNA reads TGCGCCACCATGGGACAAACCGATACGCAGTATTTT. Variable domain in full (rest from reference TRBV5-1 and TRBJ2-3): KAGVTQTPRYLIKTRGQQVTLSCSPISGHRSVSWYQQTPGQGLQFLFEYFSETQRNKGNFPGRFSGRQFSNSRSEMNVSTLELGDSALYLCATMGQTDTQYFGPGTRLTVL.

This clonotype was recorded a few times. The chain carries TRBV20-1 and TRBJ1-3; D is ambiguous. The CDR3 has 15 amino acids. V lost 0 bases to trimming and J lost 0 bases, with 9 bases between them. CDR1 and CDR2 (germline): DFQATT, SNEGSKA (reference sequence). The CDR3 nucleotides read TGCAGTGCTAGAGACCTTACGGGCTCTGGAAACACCATATATTTT. This gives the protein CSARDLTGSGNTIYF.